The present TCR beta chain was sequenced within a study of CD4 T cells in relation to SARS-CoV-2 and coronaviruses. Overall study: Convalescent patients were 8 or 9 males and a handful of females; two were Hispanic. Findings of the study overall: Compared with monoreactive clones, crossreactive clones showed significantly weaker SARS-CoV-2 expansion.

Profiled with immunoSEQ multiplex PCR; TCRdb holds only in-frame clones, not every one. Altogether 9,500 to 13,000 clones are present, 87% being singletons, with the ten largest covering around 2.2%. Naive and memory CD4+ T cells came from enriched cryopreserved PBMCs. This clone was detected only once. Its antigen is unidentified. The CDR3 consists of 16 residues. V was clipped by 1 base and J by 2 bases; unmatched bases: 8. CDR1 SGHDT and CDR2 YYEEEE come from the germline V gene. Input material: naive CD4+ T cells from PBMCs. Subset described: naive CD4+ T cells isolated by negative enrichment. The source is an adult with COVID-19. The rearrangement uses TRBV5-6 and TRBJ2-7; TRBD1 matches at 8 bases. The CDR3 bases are TGTGCCAGCAGCTTGACCCGGTGGGACAGGACCTACGAGCAGTACTTC. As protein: CASSLTRWDRTYEQYF. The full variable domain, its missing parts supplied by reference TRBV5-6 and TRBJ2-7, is DAGVTQSPTHLIKTRGQQVTLRCSPKSGHDTVSWYQQALGQGPQFIFQYYEEEERQRGNFPDRFSGHQFPNYSSELNVNALLLGDSALYLCASSLTRWDRTYEQYFGPGTRLTVT.